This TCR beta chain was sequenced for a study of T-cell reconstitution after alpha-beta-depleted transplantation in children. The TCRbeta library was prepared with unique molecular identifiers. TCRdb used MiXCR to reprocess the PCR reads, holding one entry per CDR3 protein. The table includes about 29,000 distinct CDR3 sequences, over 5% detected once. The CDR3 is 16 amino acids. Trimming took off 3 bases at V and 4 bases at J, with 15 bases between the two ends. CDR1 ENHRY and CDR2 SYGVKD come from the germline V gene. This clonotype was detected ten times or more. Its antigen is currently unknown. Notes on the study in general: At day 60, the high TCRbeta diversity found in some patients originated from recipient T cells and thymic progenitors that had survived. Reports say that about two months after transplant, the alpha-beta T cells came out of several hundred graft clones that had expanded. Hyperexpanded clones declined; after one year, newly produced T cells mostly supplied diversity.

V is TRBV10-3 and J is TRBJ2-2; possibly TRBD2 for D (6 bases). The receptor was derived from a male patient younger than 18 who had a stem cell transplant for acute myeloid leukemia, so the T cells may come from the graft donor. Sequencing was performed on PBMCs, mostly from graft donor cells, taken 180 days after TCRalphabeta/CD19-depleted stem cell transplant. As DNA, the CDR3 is TGTGCCATCAGTGACCCGGGGGTGGGCGGCACCGGGGAGCTGTTTTTT. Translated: CAISDPGVGGTGELFF.